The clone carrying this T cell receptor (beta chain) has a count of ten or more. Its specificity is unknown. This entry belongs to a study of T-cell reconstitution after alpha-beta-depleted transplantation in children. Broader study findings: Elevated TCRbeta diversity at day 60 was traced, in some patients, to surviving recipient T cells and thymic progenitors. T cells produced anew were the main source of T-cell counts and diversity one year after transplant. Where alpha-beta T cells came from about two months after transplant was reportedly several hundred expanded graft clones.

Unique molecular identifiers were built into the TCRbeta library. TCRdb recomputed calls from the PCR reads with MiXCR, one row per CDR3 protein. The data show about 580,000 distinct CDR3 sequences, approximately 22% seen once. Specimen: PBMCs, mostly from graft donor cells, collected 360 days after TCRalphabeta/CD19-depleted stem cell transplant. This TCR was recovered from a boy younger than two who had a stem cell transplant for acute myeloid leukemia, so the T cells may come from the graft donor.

The CDR3 loop reads CASTDPQGRGTDTQYF. The DNA of the CDR3 is TGTGCCAGCACCGACCCCCAGGGCAGGGGCACAGATACGCAGTATTTT. The chain links TRBV12-3 or TRBV12-4 to TRBJ2-3; perhaps TRBD1 as D (5 bases). The V gene lost 7 bases and the J gene lost 1 base, with 18 bases spanning the gap. The CDR3 length is 16 residues.